The sequence of this TCR beta chain was determined in a study of shared clonotypes between healthy human individuals. General study results and limits: The small donor group covered limited genetic and exposure diversity. The sharing of approximately 4.6% of naive CD4 clonotypes was seen across a few donors.

There are 15 residues in the CDR3. The V gene lost 0 bases and the J gene lost 3 bases, with 13 bases spanning the gap. Germline values: CDR1 SGDLS, CDR2 YYNGEE. CD8 cells classed as naive were CD45RO-negative and positively selected for CCR7, excluding terminally differentiated effector memory CD45RA+ cells. Regarding this clone: Its target is not known.

Profiled with immunoSEQ multiplex PCR; TCRdb holds only in-frame clones, not every one. The sample yields about 2,200,000 clones, 93% seen once. The sequence was collected from a man between 18 and 35 years old in good health. Some clones in this sample may be carry-over from other donors' samples. The chain couples TRBV9 to TRBJ2-7, with D perhaps TRBD2 (7 bases). Source material: naive CD8+ T cells from PBMCs. CDR3: CASSVGGGRIYEQYF. For the CDR3, the DNA is TGTGCCAGCAGCGTAGGCGGGGGCAGGATCTACGAGCAGTACTTC.